This note documents a single T cell receptor (beta chain) sequence. This clone appeared a few times. Its cognate antigen has yet to be identified. Base quality data are lacking; no much larger clone is found one base away. This specimen's time point label, interpreted: week 5, during vaccination. Every vaccine dose consisted of 300 ug of a 20-mer mutant IDH1 peptide in Montanide, administered subcutaneously together with topical imiquimod. Donors had newly diagnosed WHO grade 3 or 4 IDH1-mutant astrocytomas with loss of nuclear ATRX. The samples were drawn from NOA16, a multicentre, single-arm, open-label phase I trial in Germany that tested a mutant IDH1 peptide vaccine in humans for the first time. Genomic DNA for TCRB sequencing was extracted from EDTA blood using the DNeasy Blood and Tissue Kit. The library relied on the immunoSEQ multiplex PCR assay. Rearranged TCR beta chain sequences were amplified using the hsTCRB Kit according to the manufacturer's protocol. TCRB libraries were sequenced on an Illumina MiSeq. The study's own analysis went as follows. The proprietary platform of the kit vendor was used for demultiplexing, trimming and gene mapping. The source is immuneACCESS, and TCRdb retained only in-frame sequences with V and J called. Part of the clones is not carried over; for the studies checked, unresolved V genes explain less than half of this, and the remainder is unexplained. V, J and clone size are those of that table, while D and trimming were read from the DNA. Across this sample there are roughly 50,000 clones, with approximately 82% seen only once. The leading ten clones occupy approximately 3.6% of the sample.

This sample was taken from a study of a mutant IDH1 vaccine in newly diagnosed glioma (dated by TCRdb to about 2021). For the study in its entirety: Patients received eight vaccinations in weeks 1, 3, 5, 7, 11, 15, 19 and 23, corresponding to visits V03 through V10. In the chemotherapy-containing groups, vaccination started alongside temozolomide cycles, whereas in patients who had radiotherapy alone it started 4-6 weeks after radiotherapy. Of the 32 patients who were treated, around 62% were male and about 40% were female, and the mean age was about 40 years. Before enrollment, most patients had been given radiochemotherapy with temozolomide as standard therapy, while the rest had received either radiotherapy alone or temozolomide alone. Peripheral blood was drawn at six visits: V03 (baseline), V05, V07, V10, V12 and V13. For exploratory analyses, longitudinal TCRB deep sequencing was carried out in about two dozen treated patients wherever samples were available.

CDR1 and CDR2 were assigned from the germline V gene as SGHRS and YFSETQ. CDR3 length: 18 amino acids, cysteine to phenylalanine. Only the CDR3 region is kept as DNA, spanning 54 bases read in frame from base 1. V was cut back by 5 bases and J by 0 bases, leaving a gap of 18 bases between them. The investigation overall reported the following: Selection of PBMC samples for TCRB deep sequencing was based on availability. Pseudoprogression appeared unrelated to alterations in the top peripheral T cell clonotypes detected by TCRB sequencing. The authors stated that sample limitations prevented analyses of patient blood samples from being reproduced. Vaccine-induced immune responses across multiple MHC alleles were detected in approximately 93% of patients.

Recombination linked TRBV5-1 to TRBJ1-6, with the D gene call left open. The receptor was derived from a man aged 30 to 45 with glioma. The sequencing used PBMCs, collected from a glioma patient whose treatment included an IDH1 peptide vaccine. The sequenced DNA: TGCGCCAGCAGGCGCGAATCCAGGACCTACTCCTATAATTCACCCCTCCACTTT. Its product reads: CASRRESRTYSYNSPLHF.